What follows are 20 T cell receptor beta chains derived from one specimen sequenced in a study of cytomegalovirus exposure and HLA in healthy donors. PCR primers comprised 60 Vbeta and 13 Jbeta primers. Produced via immunoSEQ multiplex PCR; TCRdb's table is partial and in-frame only. The table records roughly 150,000 clones, about 8.9% of them present only once. The sequenced material came from PBMCs. These receptors came from a man aged 45-65 years in good health and CMV-seronegative.

V usage is TRBV27 and J usage is TRBJ2-3; TRBD2 matches at 9 bases. The CDR3 runs 14 residues. V trimming: 5 bases; J trimming: 2 bases; junction bases outside the gene matches: 2. In germline, CDR1 is MNHEY, CDR2 SMNVEV (reference sequence). CDR3 sequence: CASSLGLATDTQYF. CDR3 nucleotide sequence: TGTGCCAGCAGTCTGGGACTAGCCACAGATACGCAGTATTTT.

This clone was detected a few times. The chain couples TRBV25-1 to TRBJ2-1; no clear D. Trimming removed 0 bases at V and 7 bases at J, with 4 bases between. The germline gives CDR1 MGHDK, CDR2 SYGVNS. The CDR3 loop spans 12 amino acids. The CDR3 reads CASSEYANEQFF. CDR3 bases: TGTGCCAGCAGTGAATACGCGAATGAGCAGTTCTTC.

This clone was counted between two and nine times. The chain employs TRBV6-5 and TRBJ1-6; D is unresolved. This CDR3 contains 16 residues. Per the germline V gene, CDR1 is MNHEY and CDR2 is SVGAGI. V gave up 0 bases and J gave up 6 bases, with 12 bases separating them. CDR3 DNA: TGTGCCAGCAGTTACTCTCGCTCAGTAACTAATTCACCCCTCCACTTT. It encodes CASSYSRSVTNSPLHF.

This clone was seen a handful of times. The J gene is TRBJ1-5, the V gene TRBV6-1; D unresolved. Per the germline V gene, CDR1 is MNHNS and CDR2 is SASEGT. Trimming removed 6 bases from V and 0 bases from J, with 12 bases in between. The CDR3 has 15 amino acids. Here the CDR3 reads CASSSGGISNQPQHF. The CDR3 DNA sequence: TGTGCCAGCAGCTCTGGAGGGATTAGCAATCAGCCCCAGCATTTT.

The sample holds a few counts of this clone. The chain couples TRBV5-1 to TRBJ2-1; TRBD2 matches at 9 bases. Germline lookup yields CDR1 SGHRS and CDR2 YFSETQ. The CDR3 runs 14 residues. Trimming cost V 0 bases and J 6 bases; bases outside gene matches: 1. The CDR3 sequence: CASSLVSGGNEQFF. The CDR3 nucleotides read TGCGCCAGCAGCTTGGTTAGCGGGGGCAATGAGCAGTTCTTC.

In its sample, this clone was seen a few times. The chain has TRBV30 and TRBJ2-3, with a tentative D call TRBD1 (6 bases). Trimming pared 3 bases from V and 4 bases from J, leaving 14 bases between. Germline V lookup: CDR1 GTSNPN, CDR2 SVGIG (reference sequence). The CDR3 totals 14 residues. The CDR3 DNA follows: TGTGCCTGGAGGACAGGCCCCTCGGCAGATACGCAGTATTTT. Amino acids: CAWRTGPSADTQYF.

This clone appeared a few times. The chain combines TRBV5-4 with TRBJ2-1; 10 nucleotides match TRBD2. The CDR3 is made up of 14 amino acids. V trimming: 4 bases; J trimming: 15 bases; junction bases outside the gene matches: 13. Germline CDR1 SGHNT, CDR2 YYREEE (reference sequence). The CDR3 reads CASSETNSGRIGFF. DNA for the CDR3: TGTGCCAGCAGCGAGACGAATAGCGGGAGGATCGGGTTCTTC.

This chain uses TRBV29-1 with TRBJ1-2; D unclear. The germline CDR1 and CDR2 sequences are SQVTM and ANQGSEA. The CDR3 has 12 amino acids. V lost 3 bases and J lost 4, with 9 bases in between. CDR3 residues: CSVDRGFYGYTF. The DNA for the CDR3 is TGCAGCGTTGACCGGGGATTCTATGGCTACACCTTC.

The chain is built from TRBV11-2 and TRBJ1-2; D is ambiguous. CDR1 and CDR2 from the germline V gene are SGHAT and FQNNGV. There are 14 residues in the CDR3. V gave up 1 base and J gave up 2 bases, with 8 bases separating them. The CDR3 sequence: CASSLVGKNYGYTF. DNA for the CDR3: TGTGCCAGCAGCTTAGTGGGCAAGAACTATGGCTACACCTTC.

This clone was seen a few times. The CDR3 nucleotides are TGTGCCAGCTCACCAGCGGGACAGGATCCCTCTGGGGCCAACGTCCTGACTTTC. It codes for CASSPAGQDPSGANVLTF. This rearrangement joins TRBV18 to TRBJ2-6; TRBD1 matches 8 bases. CDR1 and CDR2 (germline): KGHSH, LQKENI. The CDR3 has 18 residues. V shed 2 bases and J 0 bases; nucleotides not matched to a gene: 6.

There are a few counts of this clone. V usage is TRBV5-8 and J usage is TRBJ2-7; a possible D gene is TRBD1 (6 bases). V was trimmed by 4 bases and J by 5 bases, leaving 13 bases between them. The CDR3 extends over 13 amino acids. Germline assignment: CDR1 SGHTS and CDR2 YDEGEE. CDR3 bases: TGTGCCAGCAGCCCAGGGACAATCCACGAGCAGTACTTC. It is translated as CASSPGTIHEQYF.

The V gene is TRBV27, the J gene TRBJ2-3; tentative D call: TRBD2 (6 bases). Germline V CDR1 and CDR2: MNHEY, SMNVEV (reference sequence). CDR3 length: 14 residues. Trimming took off 7 bases at V and 10 bases at J, with 21 bases between the two ends. The CDR3: CASNAGRYLVAQYF. The CDR3 DNA reads as TGTGCCAGCAACGCGGGGCGCTATTTGGTCGCGCAGTATTTT.

The J gene is TRBJ1-4, the V gene TRBV27; the D is unclear. Germline assignment: CDR1 MNHEY and CDR2 SMNVEV (reference sequence). V lost 4 bases, J lost 0 bases, and 12 bases lay in between. This CDR3 has 16 residues. DNA of the CDR3: TGTGCCAGCAGTTCACGGAGGGAGGCAACTAATGAAAAACTGTTTTTT. Protein: CASSSRREATNEKLFF. Variable domain in full (rest from reference TRBV27 and TRBJ1-4): EAQVTQNPRYLITVTGKKLTVTCSQNMNHEYMSWYRQDPGLGLRQIYYSMNVEVTDKGDVPEGYKVSRKEKRNFPLILESPSPNQTSLYFCASSSRREATNEKLFFGSGTQLSVL.

This clone came up a few times. V gene TRBV19 combines with J gene TRBJ1-5, with 7 positions matching TRBD1. The CDR3 is made up of 14 amino acids. Germline V lookup: CDR1 LNHDA, CDR2 SQIVND (reference sequence). The trim removed 7 bases at V and 4 bases at J, leaving 7 bases unmatched. DNA for the CDR3: TGTGCCAGTAACAAGGGGGCGGGAAATCAGCCCCAGCATTTT. Protein sequence: CASNKGAGNQPQHF.

The genes are TRBV5-4 and TRBJ2-3; 10 nucleotides align to TRBD2. The CDR3 length is 16 residues. V shed 0 bases, J shed 1 base, and the junction held 2 bases outside the gene matches. Germline V CDR1 and CDR2: SGHNT, YYREEE (reference sequence). The chain's CDR3 is CASSLELAGGTDTQYF. CDR3 bases: TGTGCCAGCAGCTTGGAGCTAGCGGGGGGCACAGATACGCAGTATTTT.

The sample holds a few counts of this clone. This chain links TRBV29-1 with TRBJ1-1; 7 nucleotides align to TRBD1. There are 14 residues in the CDR3. V dropped 6 bases and J dropped 0; count of bases not matched to a gene: 7. CDR1 SQVTM and CDR2 ANQGSEA come from the germline V gene. CDR3 sequence reads: CSVGKGQMNTEAFF. CDR3 DNA sequence: TGCAGCGTGGGGAAGGGACAGATGAACACTGAAGCTTTCTTT.

The chain links TRBV7-9 to TRBJ2-5, with 7 bases matching TRBD1. CDR3 length equals 14 residues. Germline CDR1 SEHNR, CDR2 FQNEAQ (reference sequence). V dropped 8 bases and J dropped 2; count of bases not matched to a gene: 8. For the CDR3, the DNA is TGTGCCAGCGGCCGGGACAGTAATCAAGAGACCCAGTACTTC. Translation: CASGRDSNQETQYF.

The chain links TRBV6-1 to TRBJ1-4; tentative D call: TRBD1 (5 bases). CDR1 MNHNS and CDR2 SASEGT come from the germline V gene. The V gene lost 2 bases and the J gene lost 3 bases, with 10 bases spanning the gap. The CDR3 sequence is 15 residues long. This chain's CDR3 is CASSEKTDPNEKLFF. DNA of the CDR3: TGTGCCAGCAGTGAAAAGACAGACCCTAATGAAAAACTGTTTTTT.

This clone was counted only a few times. V usage is TRBV6-5 and J usage is TRBJ1-2, with D unresolved. The germline gives CDR1 MNHEY, CDR2 SVGAGI. The CDR3 runs 13 residues. Trimming removed 0 bases from V and 4 bases from J, with 6 bases in between. CDR3 DNA: TGTGCCAGCAGTTACTCCGGTCCCTATGGCTACACCTTC. Protein sequence: CASSYSGPYGYTF.

This clone came up a few times. This chain connects TRBV4-1 to TRBJ1-3, with 9 bases matching TRBD1. Germline V gene sequence: CDR1 MGHRA, CDR2 YSYEKL. The CDR3 sequence is 18 residues long. After removal of 0 bases from V and 1 base from J, the junction contained 7 bases not matched to a gene. The CDR3 here is CASSQDGTGGRSGNTIYF. CDR3 coding DNA: TGCGCCAGCAGCCAAGACGGAACAGGGGGCAGGTCTGGAAACACCATATATTTT.